This TCR beta chain was retrieved from a study of control samples from healthy donors and cancer patients. The CDR3 is made up of 17 amino acids. V was pared by 0 bases and J by 2 bases, with 7 bases of the junction left unmatched. In germline, CDR1 is SGDLS, CDR2 YYNGEE. Produced via immunoSEQ multiplex PCR; TCRdb's table is partial and in-frame only. The repertoire holds about 55,000 clones, roughly 95% seen once, with 0.95% to 1.4% in the top ten. The chain is built from TRBV9 and TRBJ2-3; 9 bases align to TRBD2. The sequence came from a woman aged 18-30 years in good health. The sequenced sample consisted of blood. This CDR3 reads CASSVGNIAGVTDTQYF. The DNA for the CDR3 is TGTGCCAGCAGCGTAGGAAATATAGCGGGGGTCACAGATACGCAGTATTTT.